The sequence of this TCR beta chain was determined in a study of T cells in Graves' hyperthyroidism and ophthalmopathy. Overall study results and limits: A model of 13 V-J features distinguished ophthalmopathy from stable hyperthyroidism. Blood also showed most of the thyroid clonotypes that were expanded above 0.001.

For this clonotype: Its antigen remains unidentified.

V was shortened by 0 bases and J by 9 bases, with 12 bases between the two germline ends. Germline values: CDR1 SGHVS, CDR2 FQNEAQ. The length of the CDR3 is 15 residues. Amplified TCR beta CDR3 regions came from RNA transcripts. Using the HTBI primer set, a first-round RT-PCR was run on the TCR CDR3. One entry per CDR3 protein results from TCRdb running MiXCR on the multiplex PCR reads. The sample has approximately 720,000 distinct CDR3 sequences, around 19% seen once. The source of this sequence is a woman in her forties or fifties with Graves' hyperthyroidism that later progressed to Graves' ophthalmopathy. The sample was blood. This chain links TRBV7-8 with TRBJ1-6; a possible D gene is TRBD1 (6 bases). In DNA form, the CDR3 reads TGTGCCAGCAGCTTAGCGTTGGACAGAGGTTCACCCCTCCACTTT. It specifies CASSLALDRGSPLHF.